This record concerns one TCR beta chain sequence. With 6 bases removed from V and 0 bases from J, the gap between germline ends came to 4 bases. The length of the CDR3 is 12 residues. Germline V CDR1 and CDR2: SNHLY, FYNNEI. The data belong to a study of OX40 agonist ivuxolimab in advanced cancers. The method was immunoSEQ multiplex PCR; TCRdb's version includes in-frame clones alone and lacks a portion of them. The table has roughly 64,000 clones, 85% seen once; the top ten hold less than 3.5%. This specimen was CD4+ or CD8+ T cells sorted from blood, taken in a trial of the OX40 agonist ivuxolimab. This rearrangement joins TRBV2 to TRBJ2-3; D not resolved. The origin of this receptor is an adult with an advanced solid tumor such as melanoma, head and neck, liver or kidney cancer. Here the CDR3 DNA reads TGTGCCAGCAGGGAAAGCACAGATACGCAGTATTTT. Residues: CASRESTDTQYF.